The rows below give T cell receptor beta chains drawn from one sample of a study of CD8 T cells in Susac syndrome. In TCRdb, the immunoSEQ multiplex PCR reads were re-called with MiXCR into one record per CDR3 protein. This table holds approximately 220,000 distinct CDR3 sequences, approximately 95% found once. The specimen sequenced was CD4+ T cells from PBMCs. These receptors were taken from a human donor with multiple sclerosis. Both conserved end residues are part of each CDR3. A D gene is named only where the DNA matches it firmly. Size values are once, few and many counts, or a class for expanded clones, and some rows have none.

j_gene | d_gene | v_gene | abundance | CDR3aa | CDR3nt
TRBJ2-3 | - | TRBV12-3/TRBV12-4 | once | CASSFGRADTQYF | TGTGCCAGCAGTTTCGGCAGGGCGGATACGCAGTATTTT
TRBJ1-1 | - | TRBV20-1 | - | CSAATGGNTEAFF | TGCAGTGCAGCGACAGGTGGAAACACTGAAGCTTTCTTT
TRBJ2-5 | - | TRBV5-1 | - | CASSLVPSKETQYF | TGCGCCAGCAGCTTGGTTCCCTCGAAGGAGACCCAGTACTTC
TRBJ2-1 | - | TRBV12-3/TRBV12-4 | - | CASRLNSDEQFF | TGTGCCAGCAGGCTCAATTCAGATGAGCAGTTCTTC
TRBJ2-4 | TRBD1 | TRBV5-1 | - | CASSFGQGLDIQYF | TGCGCCAGCAGCTTTGGACAGGGGTTGGACATTCAGTACTTC
TRBJ2-3 | TRBD1 | TRBV20-1 | - | CSAPRGTGVTDTQYF | TGCAGTGCCCCTCGGGGGACAGGGGTCACAGATACGCAGTATTTT
TRBJ1-6 | TRBD1 | TRBV27 | - | CASSSRPTGQGVNSPLHF | TGTGCCAGCAGTTCCCGCCCCACCGGACAGGGTGTAAATTCACCCCTCCACTTT
TRBJ2-1 | - | TRBV20-1 | - | CSASGTYLEQFF | TGCAGTGCTAGCGGGACTTACCTTGAGCAGTTCTTC
TRBJ1-2 | - | TRBV12-3/TRBV12-4 | - | CASLRAGDRYGYTF | TGTGCCAGCCTCCGGGCAGGGGATAGGTATGGCTACACCTTC
TRBJ1-4 | - | TRBV25-1 | - | CASSETQVNEKLFF | TGTGCCAGCAGTGAAACACAGGTTAATGAAAAACTGTTTTTT
TRBJ1-1 | - | TRBV20-1 | once | CSAPTGNTEAFF | TGCAGTGCCCCCACAGGGAACACTGAAGCTTTCTTT
TRBJ2-1 | TRBD1 | TRBV5-4 | - | CASSGGGQGGNEQFF | TGTGCCAGCAGCGGGGGCGGACAGGGAGGCAATGAGCAGTTCTTC
TRBJ1-1 | TRBD1 | TRBV29-1 | - | CSSGTGDSGAFF | TGCAGCTCCGGGACAGGGGACTCGGGAGCTTTCTTT
TRBJ1-6 | TRBD1 | TRBV18 | - | CASSPQGQAHSPLHF | TGTGCCAGCTCACCTCAGGGACAGGCCCATTCACCCCTCCACTTT
TRBJ1-1 | - | TRBV30 | - | CAWSTGGEGAFF | TGTGCCTGGAGTACCGGAGGGGAGGGAGCTTTCTTT
TRBJ1-2 | - | TRBV12-3/TRBV12-4 | - | CASSLAVDYGYTF | TGTGCCAGCAGTTTAGCGGTTGACTATGGCTACACCTTC
TRBJ2-5 | TRBD2 | TRBV10-3 | - | CAISASGRETQYF | TGTGCCATCAGTGCGAGCGGGAGGGAGACCCAGTACTTC
TRBJ2-3 | - | TRBV25-1 | - | CASSPHGGGRTDTQYF | TGTGCCAGCAGTCCTCATGGGGGGGGGCGCACAGATACGCAGTATTTT
TRBJ2-1 | - | TRBV7-7 | - | CASSAGSHEQFF | TGTGCTAGCAGTGCGGGGAGCCATGAGCAGTTCTTC
TRBJ2-7 | - | TRBV5-1 | - | CASSLEQGRKYF | TGCGCCAGCAGCTTGGAACAGGGCCGCAAGTACTTC
TRBJ2-2 | - | TRBV7-9 | - | CASSLANTPGELFF | TGTGCCAGCAGCTTAGCGAACACCCCCGGGGAGCTGTTTTTT
TRBJ1-1 | - | TRBV29-1 | once | CSGGDSQNTEAFF | TGCAGCGGCGGAGACAGCCAGAACACTGAAGCTTTCTTT
TRBJ2-2 | - | TRBV25-1 | - | CASSLGISGELFF | TGTGCCAGCAGTCTAGGGATTTCCGGGGAGCTGTTTTTT
TRBJ2-7 | - | TRBV6-1 | - | CASSGNSASPRTQNF | TGTGCCAGCAGTGGGAACAGCGCTAGCCCCCGGACGCAGAACTTC
TRBJ2-1 | - | TRBV18 | - | CASSREGHNEQFF | TGTGCCAGCTCACGCGAAGGGCACAATGAGCAGTTCTTC
TRBJ1-2 | TRBD1 | TRBV9 | - | CASSRQGVSYGYTF | TGTGCCAGCAGTAGGCAGGGGGTATCCTATGGCTACACCTTC